The rows below give T cell receptor beta chains drawn from one sample of a study of T-cell reconstitution after alpha-beta-depleted transplantation in children. TCRdb re-called the PCR reads through MiXCR, storing one row per CDR3 protein. The top ten hold 12% to 15% of the sample, which has around 600,000 distinct CDR3 sequences, more than 20% seen once. The input for sequencing was PBMCs, mostly from graft donor cells, taken 360 days after TCRalphabeta/CD19-depleted stem cell transplant. The receptor source for this set is a boy under three years old who had a stem cell transplant for acute myeloid leukemia, so the T cells may come from the graft donor. CDR3s include the opening cysteine and the closing phenylalanine or tryptophan.

V	J	CDR3
TRBV5-1	TRBJ1-2	CASSFDRGERGYTF
TRBV28	TRBJ1-5	CASSLYRGNQPQHF
TRBV5-6	TRBJ2-1	CASSVRLAGVHEQFF
TRBV12-3/TRBV12-4	TRBJ2-4	CASTPGGLDIQYF
TRBV7-8	TRBJ1-3	CASSLDTSSGNTIYF
TRBV4-3	TRBJ2-1	CASSQDQWLTYNEQFF
TRBV29-1	TRBJ2-7	CSVERIESYEQYF
TRBV5-1	TRBJ2-1	CASSDLAVSYNEQFF
TRBV20-1	TRBJ1-5	CSAYTGLNNQPQHF
TRBV20-1	TRBJ1-5	CSAKTGGDYSNQPQHF
TRBV10-3	TRBJ2-7	CAISAGGGNEQYF
TRBV4-1	TRBJ2-5	CAISQEGATSGGARQETQYF
TRBV12-3/TRBV12-4	TRBJ2-3	CASSHRGPTDTQYF
TRBV12-3/TRBV12-4	TRBJ2-3	CASSLSGGATDTQYF
TRBV30	TRBJ2-7	CAWSAHSNWDSTYEQYF
TRBV18	TRBJ1-1	CASSPVGTGALNEAFF
TRBV7-9	TRBJ2-1	CASSSPGTGLNEQFF
TRBV20-1	TRBJ2-7	CSARRLAGYEQYF
TRBV5-6	TRBJ2-1	CASSLLETTIYNEQFF
TRBV15	TRBJ1-5	CATSREAARQPQHF
TRBV28	TRBJ2-3	CASSLDGPSTDTQYF
TRBV7-9	TRBJ2-1	CASSSSLDNEQFF
TRBV29-1	TRBJ2-3	CSAGRLADTQYF
TRBV7-2	TRBJ2-7	CASSLGSKGSSYEQYF
TRBV28	TRBJ1-2	CASSGRLYGYTF
TRBV7-2	TRBJ1-6	CASSLDIQRSPLHF
TRBV27	TRBJ2-3	CASSSGLAGGSTDTQYF
TRBV12-5	TRBJ2-3	CASGRSEVGTDTQYF
TRBV6-1	TRBJ2-5	CASALSGTLKETQYF
TRBV10-3	TRBJ2-3	CAISDPGLGDTDTQYF
TRBV29-1	TRBJ1-3	CSVEKGAIWSHSGNTIYF
TRBV10-3	TRBJ1-1	CAISEQGDTEAFF
TRBV25-1	TRBJ1-5	CASSEAGTDNQPQHF
TRBV5-4	TRBJ2-3	CASSLDGTGGADTQYF
TRBV12-3/TRBV12-4	TRBJ2-5	CASSLFRERETQYF
TRBV27	TRBJ2-2	CASSITSGGTGELFF
TRBV27	TRBJ1-1	CASSFVGDSPNTEAFF
TRBV29-1	TRBJ2-5	CSTREEETQYF
TRBV20-1	TRBJ2-3	CSARDQGVRAGGVDTQYF
TRBV5-5	TRBJ2-1	CASSWTNGGNEQFF